The clone carrying this T cell receptor beta chain was seen a few times. Assignments of participants to cohorts depended upon their own reported clinical history. This entry is derived from a study of blood T cell repertoires in COVID-19. As for the study in general: Material from acute and convalescent COVID-19 was sourced from the United States, Italy and Spain. Sources were T cells, B-cell-depleted T cells, or PBMCs; the material itself was cDNA or gDNA.

The repertoire was sequenced with immunoSEQ multiplex PCR; TCRdb's copy has only in-frame clones and lacks some. Of about 240,000 clones in the sample, around four fifths were seen once. CDR1 and CDR2 (germline): SGHNT, YYREEE (reference sequence). Trimming stripped 0 bases from V and 5 bases from J, with 9 bases between. This CDR3 is built from 14 residues. The sequenced sample was PBMCs or T cells enriched from blood (not recorded which). The sequence derives from a woman aged 40-49 years who had been exposed to COVID-19. This chain uses TRBV5-4 with TRBJ1-5; D may be TRBD1 (6 bases). The CDR3 bases are TGTGCCAGCAGCTTGGGGGCAGGGGATCAGCCCCAGCATTTT. Amino acids: CASSLGAGDQPQHF. The variable domain in full, completed from reference TRBV5-4 and TRBJ1-5, reads ETGVTQSPTHLIKTRGQQVTLRCSSQSGHNTVSWYQQALGQGPQFIFQYYREEENGRGNFPPRFSGLQFPNYSSELNVNALELDDSALYLCASSLGAGDQPQHFGDGTRLSIL.